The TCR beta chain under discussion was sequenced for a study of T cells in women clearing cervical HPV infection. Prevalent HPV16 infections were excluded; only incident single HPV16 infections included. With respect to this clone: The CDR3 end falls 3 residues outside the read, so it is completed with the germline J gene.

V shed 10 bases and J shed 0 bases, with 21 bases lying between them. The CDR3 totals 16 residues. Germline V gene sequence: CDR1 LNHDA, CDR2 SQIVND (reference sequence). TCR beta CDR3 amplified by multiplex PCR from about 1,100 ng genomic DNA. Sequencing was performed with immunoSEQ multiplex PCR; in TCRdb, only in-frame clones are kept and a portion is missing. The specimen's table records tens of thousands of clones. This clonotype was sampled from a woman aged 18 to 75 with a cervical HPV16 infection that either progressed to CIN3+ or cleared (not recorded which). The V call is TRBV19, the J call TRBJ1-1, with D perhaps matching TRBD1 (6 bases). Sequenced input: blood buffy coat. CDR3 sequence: CAISRTDRLLNTEAFF. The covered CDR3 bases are TGTGCCATCTCGAGAACCGACAGGTTGTTGAACACTGAA.